Listed below are T cell receptor beta chains from one sample, sequenced in a study of cytomegalovirus exposure and HLA in healthy donors. Only in-frame clones appear in the TCRdb table, and some are missing; sequencing was by immunoSEQ multiplex PCR. This sample contains roughly 120,000 clones. Material for sequencing was PBMCs. These receptors all stem from a middle-aged man in good health and CMV-seropositive. CDR3s include the opening cysteine and the closing phenylalanine or tryptophan. The order of the fields is V gene, clone size, D gene, J gene, CDR3 DNA, CDR3 protein. D genes are given only for firm matches. For some rows the clone size is stated as once, few or many, or as a class when expanded; others skip it.

V: TRBV28
size: NA
D: NA
J: TRBJ2-7
DNA: TGTGCCAGCAGCAGGTACCATTACGAGCAGTACTTC
CDR3: CASSRYHYEQYF

V: TRBV10-1
size: NA
D: TRBD1
J: TRBJ2-5
DNA: TGCGCCAGCAGTGCAGGGGGAGAGACCCAGTACTTC
CDR3: CASSAGGETQYF

V: TRBV7-9
size: NA
D: NA
J: TRBJ2-5
DNA: TGTGCCAGCAGCCGGACAGAACGATTACTTGGGTCCCAGTACTTC
CDR3: CASSRTERLLGSQYF

V: TRBV5-6
size: NA
D: NA
J: TRBJ1-4
DNA: TGTGCCAGCAGCTTCCTCGAGACACCCCTGTTTTTT
CDR3: CASSFLETPLFF

V: TRBV9
size: NA
D: TRBD2
J: TRBJ2-1
DNA: TGTGCCAGCAGCGCTGGAGCGGGGGCCGGAAATGAGCAGTTCTTC
CDR3: CASSAGAGAGNEQFF

V: TRBV18
size: NA
D: TRBD1
J: TRBJ1-5
DNA: TGTGCCAGCTCACCCCCGGGACAGGGCTATCAGCCCCAGCATTTT
CDR3: CASSPPGQGYQPQHF

V: TRBV28
size: NA
D: TRBD2
J: TRBJ2-7
DNA: TGTGCCAGCAGCCAACCCCCCCCGGGAGGGGTCGAGCAGTACTTC
CDR3: CASSQPPPGGVEQYF

V: TRBV5-6
size: NA
D: NA
J: TRBJ2-5
DNA: TGTGCCAGCAGCCCTTACTACAACGGGGATGAGACCCAGTACTTC
CDR3: CASSPYYNGDETQYF

V: TRBV6-6
size: NA
D: NA
J: TRBJ1-2
DNA: TGTGCCAGCAGTTACTCACAGACTGGCTACACCTTC
CDR3: CASSYSQTGYTF

V: TRBV4-1
size: NA
D: TRBD2
J: TRBJ2-1
DNA: TGCGCCAGCAGCCAAGTTGCGGGAGGGTCCAATGAGCAGTTCTTC
CDR3: CASSQVAGGSNEQFF

V: TRBV28
size: NA
D: NA
J: TRBJ2-7
DNA: TGTGCCAGCAGTCCCCTCCGAGGGAGTTGGTTAGTGCACGAGCAGTACTTC
CDR3: CASSPLRGSWLVHEQYF

V: TRBV10-3
size: NA
D: TRBD2
J: TRBJ2-1
DNA: TGTGCCATCAGTGACCCGGGACTAGCGGGAAGGCGGCAGTTCTTC
CDR3: CAISDPGLAGRRQFF

V: TRBV29-1
size: NA
D: TRBD2
J: TRBJ2-3
DNA: TGCAGCGTTCGTCCGGGAGGGCCGCGGGATACGCAGTATTTT
CDR3: CSVRPGGPRDTQYF

V: TRBV5-6
size: NA
D: NA
J: TRBJ2-2
DNA: TGTGCCAGCAGCGAGGGAGAGAACACCGGGGAGCTGTTTTTT
CDR3: CASSEGENTGELFF

V: TRBV7-9
size: NA
D: TRBD1
J: TRBJ2-7
DNA: TGTGCCAGCAGCTTCCCGGACAGGGGTGACGAGCAGTACTTC
CDR3: CASSFPDRGDEQYF

V: TRBV6-6
size: medium-sized
D: NA
J: TRBJ1-3
DNA: TGTGCCAGCGCCTTCGGGGACAACTCTGGAAACACCATATATTTT
CDR3: CASAFGDNSGNTIYF

V: TRBV19
size: NA
D: TRBD2
J: TRBJ2-2
DNA: TGTGCCAGCCGCGGGAGGCCGAACACCGGGGAGCTGTTTTTT
CDR3: CASRGRPNTGELFF

V: TRBV18
size: NA
D: TRBD2
J: TRBJ2-1
DNA: TGTGCCAGCTCACTGTTCTTGACCGGGACTAGCGGGAGGGACTCCTACAATGAGCAGTTCTTC
CDR3: CASSLFLTGTSGRDSYNEQFF

V: TRBV7-7
size: NA
D: NA
J: TRBJ2-1
DNA: TGTGCCAGCAGCCCTACGGGGAATGAGCAGTTCTTC
CDR3: CASSPTGNEQFF

V: TRBV6-1
size: NA
D: NA
J: TRBJ1-1
DNA: TGTGCCAGCAGTCCGCGACAACAGAACACTGAAGCTTTCTTT
CDR3: CASSPRQQNTEAFF

V: TRBV25-1
size: NA
D: TRBD2
J: TRBJ2-7
DNA: TGTGCCAGCAGTGAGGCCGTTGGACTAGCGAGCTCCTACGAGCAGTACTTC
CDR3: CASSEAVGLASSYEQYF

V: TRBV7-6
size: NA
D: NA
J: TRBJ2-7
DNA: TGTGCCAGCAGCGCGTTAGCGGAAGACTACGAGCAGTACTTC
CDR3: CASSALAEDYEQYF

V: TRBV19
size: NA
D: NA
J: TRBJ2-5
DNA: TGTGCCAGTAGTATAGCCACAGGGTACGATCAGTACTTC
CDR3: CASSIATGYDQYF

V: TRBV7-2
size: NA
D: NA
J: TRBJ1-5
DNA: TGTGCCAGCAGCTTAGCGCGGGGTAGCAATCAGCCCCAGCATTTT
CDR3: CASSLARGSNQPQHF

V: TRBV12-1
size: NA
D: NA
J: TRBJ1-5
DNA: TGTGCCAGCAGCCGAAGGGGGACAGGGCAACATCAGCCCCAGCATTTT
CDR3: CASSRRGTGQHQPQHF

V: TRBV25-1
size: NA
D: NA
J: TRBJ1-4
DNA: TGTGCCGGGCATGTGCTTAATGAAAAACTGTTTTTT
CDR3: CAGHVLNEKLFF

V: TRBV28
size: NA
D: NA
J: TRBJ2-7
DNA: TGTGCCAGCAGTTTTACCGGTCCCCGTTACGAGCAGTACTTC
CDR3: CASSFTGPRYEQYF

V: TRBV7-3
size: NA
D: NA
J: TRBJ2-2
DNA: TGTGCCAGCAGCTTATGGGGGGGCCGGCCCGGGGAGCTGTTTTTT
CDR3: CASSLWGGRPGELFF

V: TRBV28
size: NA
D: NA
J: TRBJ1-2
DNA: TGTGCCAGCAGGGGGCAGCAGGGCATATATGGCTACACCTTC
CDR3: CASRGQQGIYGYTF

V: TRBV7-9
size: NA
D: NA
J: TRBJ1-6
DNA: TGTGCCAGCAGCTTAATCGCAGACCCGCGGTATAATTCACCCCTCCACTTT
CDR3: CASSLIADPRYNSPLHF

V: TRBV6-5
size: NA
D: TRBD2
J: TRBJ2-5
DNA: TGTGCCAGCAGGGGCGGGACTCCGAGCGGGGTGACCCAGTACTTC
CDR3: CASRGGTPSGVTQYF

V: TRBV5-6
size: NA
D: TRBD1
J: TRBJ1-2
DNA: TGTGCCAGCAGCGTCGACAGGGGCCATGGCTACACCTTC
CDR3: CASSVDRGHGYTF

V: TRBV10-1
size: NA
D: NA
J: TRBJ2-7
DNA: TGCGCCAGCAGTGAGGGACAGCGGCATCTTGGCGAGCAGTACTTC
CDR3: CASSEGQRHLGEQYF

V: TRBV6-5
size: NA
D: TRBD1
J: TRBJ2-7
DNA: TGTGCCAGCAGTTACTCGAGGGACAGGGAGTCCTACGAGCAGTACTTC
CDR3: CASSYSRDRESYEQYF

V: TRBV6-1
size: NA
D: TRBD2
J: TRBJ2-3
DNA: TGTGCCAGCAAAGCGGGAAGTAGCACAGATACGCAGTATTTT
CDR3: CASKAGSSTDTQYF

V: TRBV6-1
size: NA
D: TRBD2
J: TRBJ2-7
DNA: TGTGCCAGCAGTGAACGGGGGGGGGCCCGGGGATTC
CDR3: CASSERGGARGF

V: TRBV28
size: NA
D: TRBD2
J: TRBJ2-1
DNA: TGTGCCAGCAGTCCCCCAAGGACTAGCGGGTACAATGAGCAGTTCTTC
CDR3: CASSPPRTSGYNEQFF